This T cell receptor (beta chain) came from a study of neurological immune-mediated disorders (dated by TCRdb to between 2019 and 2020). Notes on the research overall: Among the roughly 34 multiple sclerosis patients, relapsing-remitting MS was present in around 30 and secondary progressive MS was present in 3. The approximately 100 TCR-beta libraries included longitudinal samples, technical triplicates and paired sorted CD4+ and CD8+ T-cell subsets alongside PBMC samples. Using UMI-based sequencing, the study compared peripheral blood TCR-beta repertoires from patients with HTLV-I-associated myelopathy (HAM/TSP), patients with multiple sclerosis, and healthy controls. The cohort was made up of 68 subjects, consisting of around 14 HAM/TSP patients, some 34 multiple sclerosis patients and around 20 healthy controls. The research as a whole found: No association of the MS cluster with clinical or MRI features was observed, and the need for larger cohorts was stated by the authors. The highest TCR clonal expansion was observed in HAM/TSP patients, whereas the lowest was observed in MS patients, even when compared with healthy controls. Expanded clones from different subjects shared no identical CDR3 amino acid sequences, which suggests that TCR-beta repertoires were private in all groups. Repertoires from 18 of 34 MS patients were grouped by phylogenetic analysis into a cluster of related CDR3 sequences, suggesting a possible repertoire-level signature.

cDNA was synthesized by template-switch 5'RACE using a primer with a 10-nucleotide random unique molecular identifier that tagged each TCR transcript. Each sequencing run produced over 190 million TCR-beta sequences covering 15-18 subjects. The RNeasy kit was used for extraction of total RNA. The KAPA Real-time Library Amplification kit was used to amplify TCR-beta VDJ regions with primers for the TCR constant region and the 5'RACE anchor. Sample indexes and Illumina adaptors were added in a first PCR, after which library yield was increased in a second PCR. After purification with Ampure beads, the TCR product of roughly 650 bp was size-selected on a 2% E-gel SizeSelection system. Before pooling, library quality was assessed on a Bioanalyzer, concentration was determined with Qubit, and library quantification was performed with the Kapa Library Quantification kit. Libraries were sequenced paired-end 2 x 150 bp on an Illumina HiSeq 2500. To increase sequence diversity, roughly 25-31% phiX was spiked into each library pool. In the source study's methods: Quality-filtered reads were processed with the UMI-based MiGEC pipeline, which removed over 75% of raw TCR sequences during error correction. VDJ genes were aligned to IMGT germline references, and each clonotype was defined by a unique CDR3 amino acid sequence together with V-J genes. VDJtools evaluated clonal expansion, Shannon diversity and CDR3 relatedness (CalcPairwiseDistances, ClusterSamples); CLCbio workbench built phylogenetic trees. Clones with at least 8 unique UMIs were defined as expanded, with this threshold being based on coefficient-of-variation modelling across technical triplicates. TCRdb applied fastp at Q25 and MiXCR to the public reads, then kept only in-frame beta chains. Identical CDR3 protein sequences are pooled into one entry, listed with their most common genes and DNA. The V and J calls here are based on TCRdb, not the publication. Across this sample there are approximately 43,000 distinct CDR3 sequences, with 2.5% seen only once. The leading ten clones occupy approximately 12% of the sample.

The CDR3 numbers 14 residues from cysteine through phenylalanine. The entry retains the CDR3 DNA only, 42 bases that are in frame from base 1. The germline V end is reduced by 4 bases and the J end by 7 bases; junction bases left unmatched: 7. The germline V gene sets CDR1 to SGHRS and CDR2 to YFSETQ. This clonotype was detected many times. Its binding antigen is unknown. Base-call qualities are not available, and no considerably larger clone is one nucleotide away. For the unsorted PBMC libraries, 2 million PBMCs were stored in RNAlater at -80 degrees C until RNA extraction and were used to generate the libraries. The multiple sclerosis patients were enrolled in a US clinical protocol that evaluated disease progression with magnetic resonance imaging. Peripheral blood was subjected to Ficoll-Hypaque density gradient centrifugation to isolate PBMCs, which were then cryopreserved in liquid nitrogen.

The sample consisted of PBMCs. The chain is encoded by TRBV5-1 joined to TRBJ2-1; the junction holds 8 bases that match TRBD2. The sequence was collected from a man younger than 45 with multiple sclerosis. The DNA sequence is as follows: TGCGCCAGCAGCGTCGGGGGGGCGGGGAATGAGCAGTTCTTC. This codes for CASSVGGAGNEQFF.